The clone carrying this T cell receptor (beta chain) appeared many times. This specimen comes from a study of neurological immune-mediated disorders. The CDR3 totals 15 residues. The V gene's germline CDR1 is SEHNR and CDR2 FQNEAQ (reference sequence). The trim removed 5 bases at V and 4 bases at J, leaving 6 bases unmatched. TCRdb reanalysed the 5' RACE reads using MiXCR and keeps one entry per CDR3 protein. The table includes 35,000 to 45,000 distinct CDR3 sequences, roughly an eighth detected once. The genes are TRBV7-9 and TRBJ2-2, with 8 positions matching TRBD1. This receptor was identified in a woman between 50 and 59 years old with HTLV-1-associated myelopathy (HAM/TSP). Sequencing used PBMCs. The CDR3 spells CASSTRTGITGELFF. The CDR3 nucleotides are TGTGCCAGCAGCACCCGGACAGGGATCACCGGGGAGCTGTTTTTT.